Listed below are T cell receptor beta chains from one sample, sequenced in a study of molecular identifiers for immune sequencing clone quantification. TCRdb used MiXCR to reprocess the PCR reads, holding one entry per CDR3 protein. The sample holds about 97,000 distinct CDR3 sequences; more than 20% are singletons and the top ten take more than 0.8%. Sequenced input: naive CD8+ T cells from blood, with Jurkat cell RNA spiked in. These receptors all come from a human donor in good health. Some libraries in this study had Jurkat cell RNA spiked in. The CDR3 runs from the conserved cysteine through the conserved F or W. Each record gives: D gene, V gene, clone size, J gene, CDR3 DNA, CDR3 protein. A D gene is named only where the DNA matches it firmly. Not all rows give a size; the values are once, few, many and, for expanded clones, a class.

-	TRBV7-9	many	TRBJ1-3	TGTGCCAGCAGCTTAGGGGAGCCGAATCGCGGGCCCGAGGATGGAAACACCATATATTTT	CASSLGEPNRGPEDGNTIYF
TRBD2	TRBV15	-	TRBJ2-1	TGTGCCACCAGCGGACCGATGGATAGACTAGCGGGAGTTGATGAGCAGTTCTTC	CATSGPMDRLAGVDEQFF
TRBD1	TRBV30	-	TRBJ2-5	TGTGCCTGGAGTGTAGCGGACAGGGGTGGACGGGAGACCCAGTACTTC	CAWSVADRGGRETQYF
-	TRBV19	-	TRBJ2-1	TGTGCCAGTAGTATACATCGGGAGTATGAGCAGTTCTTC	CASSIHREYEQFF
-	TRBV29-1	few	TRBJ2-2	TGCAGCGTTGCCCTCAGGGATAACACCGGGGAGCTGTTTTTT	CSVALRDNTGELFF
-	TRBV18	-	TRBJ2-2	TGTGCCAGCTCATTTCCTTCCGGGACGGAAAACACCGGGGAGCTGTTTTTT	CASSFPSGTENTGELFF
-	TRBV6-2/TRBV6-3	-	TRBJ2-7	TGTGCCAGCAGTTACCCCCGGGAGCGTTCCTACGAGCAGTACTTC	CASSYPRERSYEQYF
TRBD2	TRBV12-3/TRBV12-4	few	TRBJ2-1	TGTGCCAGCAGGAATAGCGGGGGGCCCTCCTACAATGAGCAGTTCTTC	CASRNSGGPSYNEQFF
TRBD1	TRBV27	many	TRBJ2-1	TGTGCCAGCATCAGCGGGACAGGGGCCTACAATGAGCAGTTCTTC	CASISGTGAYNEQFF
-	TRBV7-9	-	TRBJ1-4	TGTGCCAGCAGCGCACGGCTAAGTCGACAGGACTCTAATGAAAAACTGTTTTTT	CASSARLSRQDSNEKLFF
TRBD1	TRBV6-5	-	TRBJ2-1	TGTGCCAGCAGTCTCGGGACAGGGCCCTACAATGAGCAGTTCTTC	CASSLGTGPYNEQFF
-	TRBV25-1	many	TRBJ2-7	TGTGCCAGCAGTGGACAGCCGGATTACGAGCAGTACTTC	CASSGQPDYEQYF
TRBD2	TRBV11-2	many	TRBJ2-7	TGTGCCAGCAGCCGTTCGGAGCGGGAGGGGTACGAGCAGTACTTC	CASSRSEREGYEQYF
-	TRBV7-2	few	TRBJ2-5	TGTGCCAGCAGCTTAGAAACGCGAGAGACCCAGTACTTC	CASSLETRETQYF
-	TRBV20-1	many	TRBJ2-2	TGCAGTGCTAGAGACAGGTCCACCGGGGAGCTGTTTTTT	CSARDRSTGELFF
TRBD2	TRBV29-1	-	TRBJ2-7	TGCAGCGTTGAATTGTCTTTGGCTAGCGGTTCCTACGAGCAGTACTTC	CSVELSLASGSYEQYF
-	TRBV4-3	many	TRBJ1-2	TGCGCCAGCAGCCTCTCGGAAGGTCTGGGCTATGGCTACACCTTC	CASSLSEGLGYGYTF
-	TRBV7-9	-	TRBJ2-2	TGTGCCAGCAGCTACGTCACCGGCCAGCCAAACACCGGGGAGCTGCTTTTT	CASSYVTGQPNTGELLF
-	TRBV20-1	-	TRBJ2-7	TGCAGTGCTAGAGATCTGAACACCCTCTATGAGCAGTACTTC	CSARDLNTLYEQYF
-	TRBV3-2	-	TRBJ2-3	TGTGCCAGCAGCCAACTTTCAGGCTATGAATCTGGTAGCACAGATACGCAGTATTTT	CASSQLSGYESGSTDTQYF
TRBD1	TRBV28	-	TRBJ2-5	TGTGCCAGCAGTGGGGGACAGCAACCCCAAGAGACCCAGTACTTC	CASSGGQQPQETQYF
-	TRBV10-2	many	TRBJ1-5	TGCGCCAGCAGTGTAGGGGGGCTAGAACAGCCCCAGCATTTT	CASSVGGLEQPQHF